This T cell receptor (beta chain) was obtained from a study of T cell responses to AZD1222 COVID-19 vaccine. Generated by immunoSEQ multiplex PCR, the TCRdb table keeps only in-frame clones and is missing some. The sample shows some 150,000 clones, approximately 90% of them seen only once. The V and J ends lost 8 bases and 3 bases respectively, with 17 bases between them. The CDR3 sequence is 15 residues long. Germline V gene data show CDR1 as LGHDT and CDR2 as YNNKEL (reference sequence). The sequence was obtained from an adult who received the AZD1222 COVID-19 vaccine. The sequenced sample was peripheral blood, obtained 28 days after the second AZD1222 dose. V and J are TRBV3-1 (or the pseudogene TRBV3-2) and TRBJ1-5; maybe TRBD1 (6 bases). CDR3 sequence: CASHPWGATNQPQHF. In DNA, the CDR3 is TGTGCCAGCCATCCCTGGGGGGCCACCAATCAGCCCCAGCATTTT.